This is a list of T cell receptor beta chains from one sample in a study of cytomegalovirus exposure and HLA in healthy donors. Sequencing used immunoSEQ multiplex PCR; TCRdb keeps in-frame clones, though not all of them. The sample includes around 250,000 clones, roughly 90% seen only once; the top ten take under 0.4%. The sample consisted of PBMCs. The origin of the receptors is a young woman in good health and CMV-seronegative. Each CDR3 is given with its conserved first and last residue. The order of the fields is D gene, clone size, J gene, V gene, CDR3 protein, CDR3 DNA. The D gene is left open where the match is weak. Only part of the rows carry a size: once, few, many, or a class if the clone is expanded.

D: .; size: .; J: TRBJ2-3; V: TRBV7-9; CDR3: CASSLSTGPDTQYF; DNA: TGTGCCAGCAGCCTCAGCACAGGGCCAGATACGCAGTATTTT
D: .; size: .; J: TRBJ1-2; V: TRBV6-6; CDR3: CASSSGDGYTF; DNA: TGTGCCAGCAGTTCGGGGGATGGCTACACCTTC
D: TRBD1; size: .; J: TRBJ1-1; V: TRBV6-5; CDR3: CASSTGGGRNTEAFF; DNA: TGTGCCAGCAGTACAGGGGGGGGCAGGAACACTGAAGCTTTCTTT
D: .; size: .; J: TRBJ2-1; V: TRBV7-8; CDR3: CASSLWLGQHNEQFF; DNA: TGTGCCAGCAGCTTATGGCTAGGACAGCACAATGAGCAGTTCTTC
D: TRBD2; size: once; J: TRBJ2-3; V: TRBV7-9; CDR3: CASSRPTSGGADTQYF; DNA: TGTGCCAGCAGCCGACCGACTAGCGGGGGTGCAGATACGCAGTATTTT
D: TRBD1; size: .; J: TRBJ2-1; V: TRBV6-1; CDR3: CASSKYRGRNEQFF; DNA: TGTGCCAGCAGCAAATACAGGGGGCGGAATGAGCAGTTCTTC
D: .; size: .; J: TRBJ2-3; V: TRBV11-3; CDR3: CASSARRDGDTQYF; DNA: TGTGCCAGCAGCGCACGGCGGGATGGAGATACGCAGTATTTT
D: TRBD1; size: .; J: TRBJ1-2; V: TRBV7-3; CDR3: CASSPTGGGDYGYTF; DNA: TGTGCCAGCAGCCCGACAGGGGGGGGTGACTATGGCTACACCTTC
D: TRBD1; size: once; J: TRBJ1-1; V: TRBV19; CDR3: CASSARQGNTEAFF; DNA: TGTGCCAGTAGTGCAAGACAGGGCAACACTGAAGCTTTCTTT
D: .; size: few; J: TRBJ1-2; V: TRBV5-4; CDR3: CASSLGQIKGYTF; DNA: TGTGCCAGCAGCTTGGGCCAGATCAAGGGCTACACCTTC